The 16 T cell receptor beta chains listed next were all sequenced from one sample in a study of blood T cell repertoires in COVID-19. The repertoire was sequenced with immunoSEQ multiplex PCR; TCRdb's copy has only in-frame clones and lacks some. In the table there are roughly 200,000 clones, 65% to 85% of which are singletons. The sample comprised peripheral blood. All receptors derive from a woman aged 40 to 50 with COVID-19, enrolled during active disease.

V usage is TRBV19 and J usage is TRBJ2-7, with D perhaps matching TRBD2 (7 bases). The CDR3 has 17 amino acids. The ends were cut back, 4 bases at V and 2 bases at J, with 21 bases in the middle. Germline loops: CDR1 LNHDA, CDR2 SQIVND (reference sequence). For the CDR3, the DNA is TGTGCCAGTAGTAGGGAAGGGGGGGGCCGACTAACCTACGAGCAGTACTTC. Encoded protein: CASSREGGGRLTYEQYF.

The chain links TRBV15 to TRBJ1-1, with 8 nucleotides matching TRBD1. V was pared by 5 bases and J by 0 bases, with 2 bases of the junction left unmatched. The CDR3 loop spans 14 amino acids. Germline V gene data show CDR1 as LNHNV and CDR2 as YYDKDF (reference sequence). The CDR3 nucleotides read TGTGCCACCAGCGAGGACAGGGTGAACACTGAAGCTTTCTTT. Residues: CATSEDRVNTEAFF.

The gene calls are TRBV11-1 and TRBJ2-7; D gene ambiguous. Germline values: CDR1 SGHAT, CDR2 FQDESV (reference sequence). The CDR3 has 14 amino acids. Deletions cut 11 bases from V and 1 base from J, with 18 bases between. CDR3 sequence (DNA): TGTGCCGTGCGCTGGGCAGATCATTCCTACGAGCAGTACTTC. Translating gives CAVRWADHSYEQYF.

The chain employs TRBV5-5 and TRBJ2-7; D is possibly TRBD2 (6 bases). The CDR3 spans 12 residues. Germline CDR1 SGHKS, CDR2 YYEKEE (reference sequence). V was trimmed by 3 bases and J by 3 bases, leaving 7 bases between them. CDR3 region: CASSWDFYEQYF. The CDR3 bases are TGTGCCAGCAGCTGGGACTTCTACGAGCAGTACTTC.

This clone was seen more than once but under ten times. The rearrangement joins TRBV19 to TRBJ2-1; perhaps TRBD1 as D (6 bases). Germline CDR1 and CDR2: LNHDA and SQIVND (reference sequence). The CDR3 covers 15 residues. V shed 6 bases and J shed 6 bases, with 18 bases lying between them. The CDR3 is CASSRDLGGPNEQFF. In nucleotides, the CDR3 is TGTGCCAGTAGCCGGGATCTTGGGGGCCCCAATGAGCAGTTCTTC.

This chain joins TRBV5-4 and TRBJ1-1; a possible D gene is TRBD1 (6 bases). The CDR3 extends over 13 amino acids. Per the germline V gene, CDR1 is SGHNT and CDR2 is YYREEE (reference sequence). V was shortened by 4 bases and J by 5 bases, with 12 bases between the two germline ends. CDR3 amino acids: CASSLQGRTEAFF. As DNA, the CDR3 is TGTGCCAGCAGCCTACAGGGTCGGACTGAAGCTTTCTTT.

The chain is built from TRBV11-2 and TRBJ2-7, with 8 nucleotides matching TRBD1. CDR1 and CDR2 from the germline V gene are SGHAT and FQNNGV. The V segment lost 5 bases and the J segment 3 bases; nucleotides outside the gene matches: 9. CDR3 size: 15 residues. CDR3 amino acids: CASSKTGASGYEQYF. Written as DNA, the CDR3 is TGTGCCAGCAGCAAGACAGGGGCCTCGGGCTACGAGCAGTACTTC. Using reference TRBV11-2 and TRBJ2-7 for the parts outside the CDR3, the full variable domain is EAGVAQSPRYKIIEKRQSVAFWCNPISGHATLYWYQQILGQGPKLLIQFQNNGVVDDSQLPKDRFSAERLKGVDSTLKIQPAKLEDSAVYLCASSKTGASGYEQYFGPGTRLTVT.

The chain is built from TRBV3-1 (or the pseudogene TRBV3-2) and TRBJ2-4; 11 bases align to TRBD2. The CDR3 contains 15 residues. J lost 10 bases, V lost 1 base, and 6 bases had no gene match. Germline-derived CDR1 and CDR2 are LGHDT and YNNKEL (reference sequence). CDR3 loop: CASSQVSGRAGIQYF. The CDR3 DNA follows: TGTGCCAGCAGCCAAGTTAGCGGGAGGGCCGGAATTCAGTACTTC.

The CDR3 coding sequence is TGTGCCAGCAGTAGTAGCGGAGCTACCCAAGAGACCCAGTACTTC. It specifies CASSSSGATQETQYF. The rearrangement uses TRBV2 and TRBJ2-5, with a weak D call TRBD2 (6 bases). Germline loops: CDR1 SNHLY, CDR2 FYNNEI. The CDR3 contains 15 residues. Trimming shortened V by 5 bases and J by 1 base, and 14 bases separated the two germline ends.

V is TRBV29-1 and J is TRBJ2-7, with a possible D match to TRBD2 (6 bases). V lost 4 bases to trimming and J lost 2 bases, with 12 bases between them. Germline CDR1 SQVTM, CDR2 ANQGSEA. The CDR3 is made up of 13 amino acids. CDR3 sequence (DNA): TGCAGCGTTGGGTTGGGACTGACCTACGAGCAGTACTTC. This sequence encodes CSVGLGLTYEQYF.

V and J are TRBV7-3 and TRBJ1-1, with TRBD1 identical over 9 bases. V lost 5 bases, J lost 11 bases, and 12 bases stayed unmatched. Looked up from germline, CDR1 is SGHTA and CDR2 is FQGTGA. This CDR3 is built from 14 residues. The CDR3: CASSTAGTGRSAFF. The CDR3 nucleotides are TGTGCCAGCAGCACCGCCGGGACAGGGCGTTCGGCTTTCTTT.

The chain uses TRBV11-2 and TRBJ2-5; TRBD2 agrees at 8 bases. The germline V gene has CDR1 SGHAT and CDR2 FQNNGV. The CDR3 extends over 16 amino acids. Unmatched junction bases numbered 6, after V lost 3 bases and J lost 0 bases. The CDR3 DNA follows: TGTGCCAGCAGCTTTACAGCGGGGGCTTACCAAGAGACCCAGTACTTC. Encoded protein: CASSFTAGAYQETQYF.

This chain connects TRBV7-2 to TRBJ1-5; D is possibly TRBD1 (6 bases). The CDR3 contains 13 residues. Trimming cost V 3 bases and J 5 bases, with 8 bases left between them. The germline gives CDR1 SGHTA, CDR2 FQGNSA. CDR3 amino acids: CASSFGTYQPQHF. CDR3 nucleotides: TGTGCCAGCAGCTTCGGGACATATCAGCCCCAGCATTTT.

The chain recombines TRBV18 with TRBJ1-6; 7 bases agree with TRBD1. Germline V CDR1 and CDR2: KGHSH, LQKENI. V shed 3 bases, J shed 5 bases, and the junction held 7 bases outside the gene matches. The CDR3 has 16 residues. This chain's CDR3 is CASSPRDSGHNSPLHF. In DNA form, the CDR3 reads TGTGCCAGCTCACCCCGGGACAGCGGTCATAATTCACCCCTCCACTTT.

The CDR3: CASSRRGPASDTEAFF. The DNA for the CDR3 is TGTGCCAGCAGCCGCAGGGGGCCCGCGAGTGACACTGAAGCTTTCTTT. The chain combines TRBV14 with TRBJ1-1, with 8 nucleotides matching TRBD1. Trimming removed 4 bases from V and 3 bases from J; junction bases left unmatched: 10. The CDR3 length is 16 residues. Germline CDR1 reads SGHDN; CDR2 reads FVKESK.

The V call is TRBV20-1, the J call TRBJ2-1, with TRBD2 as a possible D gene (5 bases). CDR1 and CDR2 from the germline V gene are DFQATT and SNEGSKA (reference sequence). The germline V and J ends were trimmed by 3 bases and 5 bases, with 14 bases remaining between them. The CDR3 sequence is 14 residues long. The CDR3 DNA follows: TGCAGTGCTAGTAGAGGACTGGATAACAATGAGCAGTTCTTC. Its protein product is CSASRGLDNNEQFF.